This TCR beta chain was sequenced for a study of blood T cell repertoires in COVID-19. Study context: The samples span acute and convalescent COVID-19 from the United States, Italy and Spain. T cells, B-cell-depleted T cells, or PBMCs provided the cDNA or gDNA that served as material.

This CDR3 spans 14 amino acids. The germline V gene has CDR1 SQVTM and CDR2 ANQGSEA. The V gene end was trimmed by 4 bases and the J gene end by 9 bases; junction bases not matched to a gene: 11. Only in-frame clones appear in the TCRdb table, and some are missing; sequencing was by immunoSEQ multiplex PCR. Of 160,000 or so clones in the sample, 82% are singletons; the top ten hold 8.4%. The sequencing input was peripheral blood. This clonotype originated in a woman aged 70-85 years with acute or convalescent COVID-19. The chain has TRBV29-1 and TRBJ2-1; 8 bases agree with TRBD2. CDR3 coding DNA: TGCAGCGTTGGCGGGACTAGGTTAATCGGTGAGCAGTTCTTC. Translating it yields CSVGGTRLIGEQFF.